The 27 T cell receptor beta chains below come from one sample, sequenced in a study of blood T cell repertoires in COVID-19. The table came from immunoSEQ multiplex PCR; TCRdb's copy has only in-frame clones and leaves some out. The sample records tens of thousands of clones, about 88% being singletons. Sequencing used peripheral blood. The receptors come from a human donor in a cohort sampled during active COVID-19. The donor label of this sample is uncertain.

The V call is TRBV29-1, the J call TRBJ1-3, with 8 bases matching TRBD1. Germline CDR1 is SQVTM and CDR2 is ANQGSEA. With 2 bases clipped from V and 2 bases from J, the junction kept 5 bases outside the gene matches. CDR3 length equals 15 residues. The CDR3 is CSVEPTGGTGNTIYF. The CDR3 DNA follows: TGCAGCGTTGAACCCACAGGGGGTACTGGAAACACCATATATTTT.

V usage is TRBV11-3 and J usage is TRBJ1-4; D is uncertain. Germline CDR1 is SGHNT and CDR2 is YENEEA. The V and J ends lost 5 bases and 7 bases respectively, with 11 bases between them. This CDR3 comprises 13 residues. CDR3 DNA: TGTGCCAGCAGCCAAGCGGGGTCTGAAAAACTGTTTTTT. Amino acid sequence: CASSQAGSEKLFF.

The J gene is TRBJ2-1, the V gene TRBV7-9, with D maybe TRBD1 (8 bases). V lost 5 bases and J lost 4, with 18 bases in between. Germline V gene sequence: CDR1 SEHNR, CDR2 FQNEAQ (reference sequence). CDR3 size: 16 residues. The CDR3 reads CASSPGGGTNYNEQFF. The CDR3 DNA follows: TGTGCCAGCAGCCCAGGGGGCGGGACTAATTACAATGAGCAGTTCTTC.

The chain carries TRBV19 and TRBJ2-2; D might be TRBD2 (6 bases). V was shortened by 3 bases and J by 6 bases, with 17 bases between the two germline ends. CDR1 is LNHDA, CDR2 SQIVND, per germline (reference sequence). There are 16 residues in the CDR3. CDR3 region: CASSIGAGLSPGELFF. CDR3 DNA sequence: TGTGCCAGTAGTATTGGAGCGGGTTTGTCCCCCGGGGAGCTGTTTTTT. Full variable domain (outside the CDR3, taken from reference TRBV19 and TRBJ2-2): DGGITQSPKYLFRKEGQNVTLSCEQNLNHDAMYWYRQDPGQGLRLIYYSQIVNDFQKGDIAEGYSVSREKKESFPLTVTSAQKNPTAFYLCASSIGAGLSPGELFFGEGSRLTVL.

The chain is built from TRBV2 and TRBJ1-5; 10 bases agree with TRBD1. The CDR3 is 16 residues long. Germline loops: CDR1 SNHLY, CDR2 FYNNEI. V gave up 4 bases and J gave up 4 bases; unmatched junction bases: 7. The CDR3 DNA sequence: TGTGCCAGCAGTGGCAGACAGGGGGCGTGGAATCAGCCCCAGCATTTT. Residues: CASSGRQGAWNQPQHF.

DNA for the CDR3: TGTGCCAGCGGTACGGGCACCGGGGAGCTGTTTTTT. Translation: CASGTGTGELFF. This chain connects TRBV6-6 to TRBJ2-2, with D unclear. Deletions cut 8 bases from V and 4 bases from J, with 8 bases between. CDR3 size: 12 residues. Germline-derived CDR1 and CDR2 are MNHNY and SVGAGI (reference sequence).

The chain uses TRBV18 and TRBJ1-2, with D maybe TRBD1 (5 bases). The CDR3 is 13 residues long. V was trimmed by 4 bases and J by 8 bases, leaving 14 bases between them. CDR1 KGHSH and CDR2 LQKENI come from the germline V gene. The CDR3 DNA reads TGTGCCAGCTCACAACAGGCGATTCGAGGCTACACCTTC. Translating gives CASSQQAIRGYTF.

This clone was observed a single time. The rearrangement links TRBV28 to TRBJ2-2; 7 bases line up with TRBD2. Germline V gene sequence: CDR1 MDHEN, CDR2 SYDVKM. The CDR3 sequence is 16 residues long. V lost 5 bases, J lost 7 bases, and 13 bases stayed unmatched. The DNA for the CDR3 is TGTGCCAGCAGTCTGCTGGGTGGGAGGGCCGACGGGGAGCTGTTTTTT. It codes for CASSLLGGRADGELFF.

The chain carries TRBV12-5 and TRBJ2-7; 10 bases map to TRBD1. J lost 0 bases, V lost 3 bases, and 2 bases had no gene match. The germline V gene has CDR1 LGHNT and CDR2 FRNRAP. The CDR3 spans 15 residues. The DNA for the CDR3 is TGTGCTAGTGGTTTAGGGACAGGGGCCTCCTACGAGCAGTACTTC. Its translation: CASGLGTGASYEQYF.

This chain connects TRBV11-3 to TRBJ2-3; D is perhaps TRBD1 (6 bases). This CDR3 comprises 14 residues. CDR1 is SGHNT and CDR2 is YENEEA in the germline V gene. Trimming took off 6 bases at V and 6 bases at J, with 16 bases between the two ends. In DNA, the CDR3 is TGTGCCAGCAGTCCGAACAGGGACCCGGATACGCAGTATTTT. This codes for CASSPNRDPDTQYF. The full variable domain, its missing parts supplied by reference TRBV11-3 and TRBJ2-3, is EAGVVQSPRYKIIEKKQPVAFWCNPISGHNTLYWYLQNLGQGPELLIRYENEEAVDDSQLPKDRFSAERLKGVDSTLKIQPAELGDSAVYLCASSPNRDPDTQYFGPGTRLTVL.

The V gene is TRBV4-2, the J gene TRBJ2-6; TRBD1 might be the D (6 bases). Germline loops: CDR1 LGHNA, CDR2 YNFKEQ. V was clipped by 1 base and J by 2 bases, with 15 bases between them. The CDR3 spans 18 residues. DNA of the CDR3: TGTGCCAGCAGCCAAGCATTTTTACAGGGTACTGGGGCCAACGTCCTGACTTTC. It is translated as CASSQAFLQGTGANVLTF.

This chain uses TRBV29-1 with TRBJ2-7; 11 nucleotides line up with TRBD2. After removal of 5 bases from V and 4 bases from J, the junction contained 7 bases not matched to a gene. Looked up from germline, CDR1 is SQVTM and CDR2 is ANQGSEA. The length of the CDR3 is 14 residues. The CDR3 DNA sequence: TGCAGCGTTTCCGGGACTAGCGGAAGTTACGAGCAGTACTTC. It translates to CSVSGTSGSYEQYF.

The chain employs TRBV7-9 and TRBJ1-1, with a possible D match to TRBD1 (5 bases). This CDR3 region has 13 residues. Germline V gene sequence: CDR1 SEHNR, CDR2 FQNEAQ (reference sequence). Trimming took 5 bases from V and 2 from J, leaving 9 bases between them. CDR3 region: CASSLQGNTEAFF. In DNA form, the CDR3 reads TGTGCCAGCAGCCTCCAGGGCAACACTGAAGCTTTCTTT. The whole variable domain, remainder taken from reference TRBV7-9 and TRBJ1-1, is DTGVSQNPRHKITKRGQNVTFRCDPISEHNRLYWYRQTLGQGPEFLTYFQNEAQLEKSRLLSDRFSAERPKGSFSTLEIQRTEQGDSAMYLCASSLQGNTEAFFGQGTRLTVV.

This chain's CDR3 is CASTSGSYEQYF. The CDR3 nucleotides read TGTGCCAGTACAAGCGGGAGCTACGAGCAGTACTTC. The rearrangement links TRBV19 to TRBJ2-7; 8 nucleotides match TRBD2. CDR1 and CDR2 from the germline V gene are LNHDA and SQIVND (reference sequence). After removal of 7 bases from V and 3 bases from J, the junction contained 2 bases not matched to a gene. The CDR3 contains 12 residues.

The rearrangement uses TRBV3-1 (or the pseudogene TRBV3-2) and TRBJ2-1; 10 bases line up with TRBD1. Per germline, CDR1 LGHDT and CDR2 YNNKEL (reference sequence). The CDR3 covers 15 residues. Trimming removed 4 bases from V and 4 bases from J; junction bases left unmatched: 4. The CDR3 coding sequence is TGTGCCAGCAGCCGAGGACAGGGGGGATACAATGAGCAGTTCTTC. Translating it yields CASSRGQGGYNEQFF.

The gene calls are TRBV6-2 or TRBV6-3 and TRBJ1-2; D not certain. Trimming left V 2 bases short and J 2 bases short, with 6 bases between. Germline values: CDR1 MNHEY, CDR2 SVGEGT. The CDR3 consists of 13 residues. The CDR3 reads CASSYERNYGYTF. The CDR3 DNA follows: TGTGCCAGCAGTTACGAGAGAAACTATGGCTACACCTTC.

The chain's CDR3 is CASSEGGPINEQFF. CDR3 nucleotide sequence: TGCGCCAGCAGTGAAGGGGGACCTATCAATGAGCAGTTCTTC. This chain connects TRBV10-1 to TRBJ2-1, with D possibly TRBD1 on 6 matching bases. The CDR3 loop spans 14 amino acids. Germline V gene sequence: CDR1 WNHNN, CDR2 SYGVQD (reference sequence). V shed 3 bases and J shed 6 bases, with 12 bases lying between them.

The rearrangement uses TRBV6-5 and TRBJ2-1; the D is unclear. CDR1 is MNHEY, CDR2 SVGAGI, per germline. The length of the CDR3 is 15 residues. V lost 6 bases, J lost 2 bases, and 14 bases lay in between. CDR3 protein: CASRALGTAYNEQFF. As DNA, the CDR3 is TGTGCCAGCAGAGCCCTAGGCACCGCCTACAATGAGCAGTTCTTC.

The chain is built from TRBV14 and TRBJ2-3; D might be TRBD1 (6 bases). Trimming left V 2 bases short and J 0 bases short, with 24 bases between. The length of the CDR3 is 20 residues. Germline V gene data show CDR1 as SGHDN and CDR2 as FVKESK. CDR3 sequence (DNA): TGTGCCAGCAGCCAAATCCGAAAATTAATGGGGGCGAAAAGCACAGATACGCAGTATTTT. Translation gives CASSQIRKLMGAKSTDTQYF.

The chain links TRBV5-1 to TRBJ1-1; perhaps TRBD1 as D (5 bases). Germline V gene lookup returns CDR1 SGHRS and CDR2 YFSETQ. The CDR3 is made up of 14 amino acids. V was clipped by 1 base and J by 2 bases, with 9 bases between them. The CDR3 protein is CASSLRGGNTEAFF. The CDR3 coding sequence is TGCGCCAGCAGCTTGCGGGGGGGAAACACTGAAGCTTTCTTT.

The chain links TRBV5-4 to TRBJ2-2; maybe TRBD2 (6 bases). The CDR3 length is 14 residues. V lost 3 bases and J lost 6, with 12 bases in between. Germline lookup yields CDR1 SGHNT and CDR2 YYREEE (reference sequence). CDR3 residues: CASSYESGAGELFF. DNA for the CDR3: TGTGCCAGCAGCTACGAATCGGGAGCCGGGGAGCTGTTTTTT.

The gene calls are TRBV5-1 and TRBJ2-3; 8 nucleotides match TRBD1. The J segment lost 11 bases and the V segment lost 1 base, leaving 9 bases of the junction unmatched. CDR3 size: 14 residues. Germline V gene data show CDR1 as SGHRS and CDR2 as YFSETQ. The chain's CDR3 is CASSLRQGTLMQYF. The CDR3 coding sequence is TGCGCCAGCAGCTTGAGACAGGGGACCCTAATGCAGTATTTT.

This clone was found a few times. The J gene is TRBJ1-1, the V gene TRBV4-2; TRBD1 agrees at 7 bases. Germline CDR1 and CDR2: LGHNA and YNFKEQ. This CDR3 is built from 14 residues. The J segment lost 0 bases and the V segment lost 4 bases, leaving 2 bases of the junction unmatched. CDR3 region: CASSRGGMNTEAFF. CDR3 nucleotide sequence: TGTGCCAGCAGCCGAGGGGGCATGAACACTGAAGCTTTCTTT.

This clone occurred once. The chain links TRBV5-6 to TRBJ2-5, with a possible D match to TRBD2 (6 bases). The length of the CDR3 is 15 residues. CDR1 and CDR2 (germline): SGHDT, YYEEEE. V was pared by 3 bases and J by 1 base, with 13 bases between. The CDR3 bases are TGTGCCAGCAGCTCGAGAAGGGACTTCCAAGAGACCCAGTACTTC. Translating gives CASSSRRDFQETQYF.

The chain couples TRBV18 to TRBJ2-7; TRBD1 matches 8 bases. This CDR3 has 14 residues. The ends lost 4 bases at V and 0 bases at J; junction bases unmatched: 2. Germline-derived CDR1 and CDR2 are KGHSH and LQKENI. The CDR3 nucleotides are TGTGCCAGCTCACGGGACAGGAGCTCCTACGAGCAGTACTTC. Encoded protein: CASSRDRSSYEQYF. Using reference TRBV18 and TRBJ2-7 for the parts outside the CDR3, the full variable domain is NAGVMQNPRHLVRRRGQEARLRCSPMKGHSHVYWYRQLPEEGLKFMVYLQKENIIDESGMPKERFSAEFPKEGPSILRIQQVVRGDSAAYFCASSRDRSSYEQYFGPGTRLTVT.

This chain uses TRBV10-1 with TRBJ2-7; D perhaps matches TRBD2 (5 bases). Trimming pared 4 bases from V and 9 bases from J, leaving 16 bases between. Germline CDR1 WNHNN, CDR2 SYGVQD (reference sequence). This CDR3 is 13 amino acids long. This chain's CDR3 is CASSAEGALGQYF. The CDR3 DNA reads TGCGCCAGCAGTGCCGAGGGAGCTTTGGGGCAGTACTTC.

The rearrangement joins TRBV7-8 to TRBJ1-1; D not resolved. This CDR3 spans 14 amino acids. Germline lookup yields CDR1 SGHVS and CDR2 FQNEAQ. V lost 1 base to trimming and J lost 2 bases, with 8 bases between them. The CDR3 spells CASSLGVGNTEAFF. The CDR3 nucleotides read TGTGCCAGCAGCTTAGGGGTGGGCAACACTGAAGCTTTCTTT.